One and the same sample provided the 29 T cell receptor beta chains below, sequenced in a study of blood T cells in healthy people across ages. With a J-beta primer mix and a sample-barcoded 5' primer, a second PCR ran roughly 6 to 12 cycles. Using its own MiXCR run on the 5' RACE reads, TCRdb lists one record per CDR3 protein. The top ten clones hold approximately 14% of a sample with some 640,000 distinct CDR3 sequences, about 30% of them seen once. The sequenced sample consisted of blood. The source of these receptors is a woman of 80 years or more in good health.

This clonotype occurred a few times. The chain joins TRBV29-1 to TRBJ1-4; no firm D call. V dropped 6 bases and J dropped 5 bases, with 13 bases sitting between them. The CDR3 runs to 13 residues. CDR1 is SQVTM and CDR2 is ANQGSEA in the germline V gene. The CDR3 nucleotides are TGCAGCGTCGCCCGACGCCTGAATGAAAAACTGTTTTTT. This translates into CSVARRLNEKLFF.

As regards this clonotype: This may be a read error, as it is one base from a much larger clone. The V gene is TRBV15, the J gene TRBJ1-4; a possible D gene is TRBD1 (6 bases). The CDR3 extends over 15 amino acids. V lost 8 bases and J 7 bases, leaving 20 bases between the germline ends. Germline V gene data show CDR1 as LNHNV and CDR2 as YYDKDF (reference sequence). CDR3 DNA sequence: TGTGCCACCCGTAATCGGAACAGGGAAGGTGAAAAACTGTTTTTT. Translating gives CATRNRNREGEKLFF. The variable domain in full, completed from reference TRBV15 and TRBJ1-4, reads DAMVIQNPRYQVTQFGKPVTLSCSQTLNHNVMYWYQQKSSQAPKLLFHYYDKDFNNEADTPDNFQSRRPNTSFCFLDIRSPGLGDTAMYLCATRNRNREGEKLFFGSGTQLSVL.

This clonotype was seen at least ten times. V usage is TRBV19 and J usage is TRBJ2-4, with unresolved D. Germline CDR1 reads LNHDA; CDR2 reads SQIVND (reference sequence). The CDR3 length is 11 residues. Trimming removed 6 bases from V and 8 bases from J, with 8 bases in between. CDR3 amino acids: CASRSGDIQYF. As DNA, the CDR3 is TGTGCCAGTAGGAGTGGGGACATTCAGTACTTC.

Many counts were recorded for this clonotype. V usage is TRBV28 and J usage is TRBJ2-7, with a tentative D call TRBD1 (5 bases). The V end was cut by 6 bases, the J end by 2 bases, with 14 bases between. From germline, CDR1 is MDHEN and CDR2 SYDVKM. The CDR3 spans 14 residues. The CDR3 DNA reads as TGTGCCAGCAGGTCCACAGGCAATACCTACGAGCAGTACTTC. This codes for CASRSTGNTYEQYF.

The sample holds a few counts of this clonotype. A much larger clone lies a single base off, so this may be a read error. The J gene is TRBJ2-4, the V gene TRBV20-1, with TRBD2 matching 10 bases. V lost 4 bases to trimming and J lost 13 bases; unmatched junction nucleotides: 16. Per the germline V gene, CDR1 is DFQATT and CDR2 is SNEGSKA (reference sequence). This CDR3 is 15 amino acids long. This chain's CDR3 is CSATVPSGGWGEQYF. Written as DNA, the CDR3 is TGCAGTGCTACCGTCCCTAGCGGGGGTTGGGGTGAGCAGTACTTC.

The genes are TRBV19 and TRBJ2-4, with TRBD1 as a possible D gene (6 bases). Trimming left V 5 bases short and J 1 base short, with 18 bases between. In germline, CDR1 is LNHDA, CDR2 SQIVND (reference sequence). The length of the CDR3 is 17 residues. CDR3 bases: TGTGCCAGTAGTCCCGAGACAGGCCGAGTGGCCAAAAACATTCAGTACTTC. Its translation is CASSPETGRVAKNIQYF.

There are many counts of this clonotype. Sequence at one end of the junction differs from germline and may be a read error. This chain joins TRBV7-7 and TRBJ2-5; 14 bases are shared with TRBD2. Germline values: CDR1 SSHAT, CDR2 FNYEAQ (reference sequence). The CDR3 has 18 residues. The CDR3 DNA follows: TGTGCTAGCAGCGATGGACTAGCGGGGGGCCGCCTGGGGGAGACCCAGTACTTC. As protein: CASSDGLAGGRLGETQYF. The full variable domain, rest sourced from reference TRBV7-7 and TRBJ2-5, is GAGVSQSPRYKVTKRGQDVTLRCDPISSHATLYWYQQALGQGPEFLTYFNYEAQPDKSGLPSDRFSAERPEGSISTLTIQRTEQRDSAMYRCASSDGLAGGRLGETQYFGPGTRLLVL.

This clonotype was picked up many times. The chain couples TRBV20-1 to TRBJ2-1, with D unclear. This CDR3 spans 12 amino acids. CDR1 DFQATT and CDR2 SNEGSKA come from the germline V gene (reference sequence). Trimming took 4 bases from V and 9 from J, leaving 13 bases between them. The CDR3: CSAIGFSLEQFF. DNA for the CDR3: TGCAGTGCTATCGGGTTCTCCCTTGAGCAGTTCTTC.

The chain carries TRBV5-1 and TRBJ1-2, with D perhaps TRBD1 (5 bases). The CDR3 is made up of 13 amino acids. V lost 4 bases to trimming and J lost 8 bases, with 15 bases between them. The germline gives CDR1 SGHRS, CDR2 YFSETQ. Here the CDR3 DNA reads TGCGCCAGCAGCCCAGAAGGGGCAGGAGGCTACACCTTC. It translates to CASSPEGAGGYTF.

This clonotype was found many times. The chain uses TRBV29-1 and TRBJ2-7; the D is unclear. V lost 4 bases to trimming and J lost 3 bases, with 16 bases between them. CDR1 and CDR2 (germline): SQVTM, ANQGSEA. The CDR3 runs 14 residues. This CDR3 is CSVVDPQSYYEQYF. The DNA for the CDR3 is TGCAGCGTTGTAGATCCGCAAAGTTACTACGAGCAGTACTTC.

There are many counts of this clonotype. The CDR3 bases are TGTGCCAGCAGCGTAGAAGGGATGGGGTCTGCCGCAGATACGCAGTATTTT. This gives the protein CASSVEGMGSAADTQYF. V gene TRBV9 combines with J gene TRBJ2-3, with D unresolved. The CDR3 covers 17 residues. The ends were cut back, 0 bases at V and 4 bases at J, with 18 bases in the middle. Germline CDR1 is SGDLS and CDR2 is YYNGEE.

Turning to this clonotype: This clone may be a read error of a much larger clone one base away. The chain is built from TRBV20-1 and TRBJ1-2, with D possibly being TRBD1 (5 bases). This CDR3 is 12 amino acids long. The V and J ends lost 3 bases and 2 bases respectively, with 7 bases between them. Germline V CDR1 and CDR2: DFQATT, SNEGSKA (reference sequence). Here the CDR3 DNA reads TGCAGTGCTAGGAGGGACAACTATGGCTACACCTTC. It yields the protein CSARRDNYGYTF.

The rearrangement links TRBV20-1 to TRBJ2-5; TRBD2 aligns across 9 bases. Germline V CDR1 and CDR2: DFQATT, SNEGSKA (reference sequence). The V segment lost 5 bases and the J segment 11 bases; nucleotides outside the gene matches: 21. The CDR3 has 16 residues. CDR3 bases: TGCAGTGCTCCCCGCGAGGCGGGGGGGCCGTACAATGAGCAGTACTTC. It yields the protein CSAPREAGGPYNEQYF.

This clonotype was seen many times. The chain recombines TRBV20-1 with TRBJ1-1; 10 bases map to TRBD1. The germline gives CDR1 DFQATT, CDR2 SNEGSKA (reference sequence). CDR3 size: 12 residues. Trimming at V came to 5 bases and at J to 10 bases, leaving 7 bases not matched to a gene. The CDR3, as DNA: TGCAGTGCTGGGGACAGGGGAGGAGGAGCTTTCTTT. Amino acids: CSAGDRGGGAFF.

The gene calls are TRBV28 and TRBJ2-5; D is possibly TRBD1 (6 bases). The V end was cut by 8 bases, the J end by 0 bases, with 10 bases between. The CDR3 covers 13 residues. Germline lookup yields CDR1 MDHEN and CDR2 SYDVKM. In DNA form, the CDR3 reads TGTGCCAGCGAAGACAGGAACCAAGAGACCCAGTACTTC. Translated: CASEDRNQETQYF.

This clonotype was detected many times. The genes are TRBV5-1 and TRBJ2-3, with TRBD1 identical over 8 bases. Germline loops: CDR1 SGHRS, CDR2 YFSETQ. The CDR3 extends over 15 amino acids. With V trimmed by 7 bases and J by 0 bases, 7 bases remained unmatched. CDR3 sequence: CASGRQGSSTDTQYF. The CDR3 DNA is TGCGCCAGCGGCCGACAGGGGTCTAGCACAGATACGCAGTATTTT.

On this clonotype itself: At one of its ends the junction is not consistent with the germline gene, which may arise from a read error. The CDR3: CAGSLGGTGNQPQHF. DNA of the CDR3: TGTGCCGGCAGCTTAGGAGGGACAGGAAATCAGCCCCAGCATTTT. The chain uses TRBV7-2 and TRBJ1-5; 8 bases fit TRBD1. The CDR3 runs 15 residues. The germline gives CDR1 SGHTA, CDR2 FQGNSA.

Concerning this clonotype itself: As the CDR3 is not closed by the conserved phenylalanine or tryptophan, this likely results from a read error. The CDR3 spells CSARALGDRDSPLHC. Written as DNA, the CDR3 is TGCAGTGCTAGAGCCTTGGGGGACCGGGATTCACCCCTCCACTGT. The rearrangement joins TRBV20-1 to TRBJ1-6, with D tentatively TRBD1 (5 bases). Trimming pared 1 base from V and 8 bases from J, leaving 15 bases between. This CDR3 has 15 residues. Germline V CDR1 and CDR2: DFQATT, SNEGSKA (reference sequence).

At least ten counts were recorded for this clonotype. This rearrangement joins TRBV4-3 to TRBJ2-3; D is unresolved. V was clipped by 0 bases and J by 6 bases, with 13 bases between them. The germline CDR1 and CDR2 sequences are LGHNA and YSLEER. This CDR3 comprises 15 residues. The CDR3 coding sequence is TGCGCCAGCAGCCAAGATCGGGTGACCTCCGATACGCAGTATTTT. Protein product: CASSQDRVTSDTQYF.

This clonotype was picked up many times. CDR3 residues: CASSQIGRTGQETQYF. The CDR3 coding sequence is TGTGCCAGCAGTCAAATCGGTCGGACAGGACAAGAGACCCAGTACTTC. The J gene is TRBJ2-5, the V gene TRBV7-9, with TRBD1 matching 7 bases. Germline CDR1 is SEHNR and CDR2 is FQNEAQ (reference sequence). With V trimmed by 6 bases and J by 2 bases, 12 bases remained unmatched. The CDR3 length is 16 residues. The full variable domain, its missing parts supplied by reference TRBV7-9 and TRBJ2-5, is DTGVSQNPRHKITKRGQNVTFRCDPISEHNRLYWYRQTLGQGPEFLTYFQNEAQLEKSRLLSDRFSAERPKGSFSTLEIQRTEQGDSAMYLCASSQIGRTGQETQYFGPGTRLLVL.

The chain has TRBV11-2 and TRBJ1-3, with D perhaps TRBD1 (5 bases). This CDR3 region has 14 residues. The V end was cut by 5 bases, the J end by 6 bases, with 14 bases between. Germline V gene sequence: CDR1 SGHAT, CDR2 FQNNGV. The CDR3 coding sequence is TGTGCCAGCAGCGTGAGCAGGGCCACAAACACCATATATTTT. Translating gives CASSVSRATNTIYF.

This clonotype showed up many times. The chain is built from TRBV3-1 and TRBJ2-7; 10 bases match TRBD2. The CDR3 loop spans 14 amino acids. Germline V gene data show CDR1 as LGHDT and CDR2 as YNNKEL (reference sequence). V was clipped by 8 bases and J by 7 bases; unmatched bases: 11. This CDR3 reads CASDNLAGAGEQYF. The CDR3 coding sequence is TGTGCCAGCGACAATCTAGCGGGGGCGGGGGAGCAGTACTTC.

This clonotype was detected many times. This CDR3 is CATSDSIPRAHEQFF. CDR3 coding DNA: TGTGCCACCAGTGATTCAATCCCCAGGGCTCATGAGCAGTTCTTC. The genes are TRBV24-1 and TRBJ2-1, with a tentative D call TRBD1 (5 bases). The CDR3 contains 15 residues. CDR1 is KGHDR and CDR2 is SFDVKD in the germline V gene. Trimming pared 2 bases from V and 8 bases from J, leaving 15 bases between.

This clonotype was recorded at least ten times. The CDR3 loop is CSAKREGSGGAGDTQYF. In DNA form, the CDR3 reads TGCAGTGCCAAAAGAGAAGGTAGCGGGGGGGCAGGAGATACGCAGTATTTT. The gene calls are TRBV20-1 and TRBJ2-3; TRBD2 matches 11 bases. CDR3 size: 17 residues. Germline CDR1 is DFQATT and CDR2 is SNEGSKA (reference sequence). With V trimmed by 6 bases and J by 5 bases, 16 bases remained unmatched.

The J gene is TRBJ1-6, the V gene TRBV7-8; 7 positions agree with TRBD1. CDR1 and CDR2 from the germline V gene are SGHVS and FQNEAQ. After removal of 5 bases from V and 7 bases from J, the junction contained 11 bases not matched to a gene. This CDR3 is 16 amino acids long. Here the CDR3 DNA reads TGTGCCAGCAGCCATAGCGGGGGACAGCAAAATTCACCCCTCCACTTT. This encodes CASSHSGGQQNSPLHF.

This clonotype came up a few times. V and J are TRBV30 and TRBJ2-3, with D possibly matching TRBD1 (5 bases). Germline V gene data show CDR1 as GTSNPN and CDR2 as SVGIG (reference sequence). The CDR3 length is 13 residues. Trimming took 5 bases from V and 4 from J, leaving 13 bases between them. The CDR3 spells CAWQGVYADTQYF. The CDR3, as DNA: TGTGCCTGGCAAGGGGTGTACGCAGATACGCAGTATTTT.

Notes on this clonotype: This could be a read error, since a much larger clone is one nucleotide away. The rearrangement joins TRBV9 to TRBJ2-5, with 12 bases aligning to TRBD1. This CDR3 has 16 residues. Looked up from germline, CDR1 is SGDLS and CDR2 is YYNGEE. The trim removed 0 bases at V and 11 bases at J, leaving 11 bases unmatched. The CDR3 DNA is TGTGCCAGCAGCGTAGGGGACAGGGGGCTGTGGAATGAGCAGTACTTC. Its translation: CASSVGDRGLWNEQYF.

The chain employs TRBV7-2 and TRBJ2-5; D remains unclear. The CDR3 runs to 13 residues. Germline V gene lookup returns CDR1 SGHTA and CDR2 FQGNSA. V gave up 2 bases and J gave up 11 bases, with 15 bases separating them. The CDR3 here is CASSLPGDNEQYF. CDR3 DNA: TGTGCCAGCAGCTTACCTGGTGACAATGAGCAGTACTTC.

This chain joins TRBV20-1 and TRBJ1-1; D is uncertain. V lost 3 bases to trimming and J lost 1 base, with 3 bases between them. Germline assignment: CDR1 DFQATT and CDR2 SNEGSKA (reference sequence). The CDR3 has 11 amino acids. CDR3 region: CSASRNTEAFF. CDR3 DNA: TGCAGTGCTAGCCGGAACACTGAAGCTTTCTTT.